Listed here is a single T cell receptor (beta chain). Its antigen is not yet known. No much larger clone exists at a distance of one base, and base qualities are not known. Each collaborating institution followed its own protocols to collect whole blood in K2EDTA tubes. For TCRbeta analysis, collaborator samples were shipped as frozen whole blood, as isolated PBMCs, or as DNA extracted from either sample type. This specimen comes from a study of blood T cell repertoires in COVID-19 (dated by TCRdb to 2020 to 2021). With regard to the full study: Samples from collaborators originated in the United States, Italy and Spain and spanned both the acute and convalescent phases of COVID-19. The material from the prospective study consisted of cDNA or gDNA derived from T cells, B-cell-depleted T cells, or PBMCs. Deeply sampled blood TCRbeta repertoires from subjects exposed to, actively infected with, or recovered from COVID-19 were included in the dataset. The repertoires were released in a freely available public database intended as a resource for research on the immune response to SARS-CoV-2. The samples were drawn from two sources: the first 160 participants of the ongoing ImmuneRACE study, and 1,200 or so subjects contributed by 6 global collaborators. Sample metadata almost always included a de-identified subject ID, COVID-19 status, age in years and sex. HLA class I and class II types, where available, came from metadata supplied by the sample provider rather than from assay-based typing.

Per the germline V gene, ENHRY is the CDR1 and SYGVKD is the CDR2. The CDR3 spans 14 residues, from the cysteine through the phenylalanine. Left in the record is the CDR3 DNA by itself, 42 bases read in frame from the first base. Deletion took 10 bases off V and 4 bases off J, with a span of 19 bases between the germline ends. General findings and caveats noted by the study authors: The quantity of clinical and demographic metadata differed by source and by participant and was supplied without curation.

TCRbeta CDR3 regions were amplified from genomic DNA using the immunoSEQ Assay, a bias-controlled multiplex PCR. On the authors' methods: The number of nucleated cells in each sample was estimated by amplification of reference gene primers within the assay. To quantify the absolute abundance of each unique TCRbeta CDR3 rearrangement, sequence reads were collapsed and filtered. Productive Simpson clonality was computed per sample as the square root of Simpson's diversity index over productive rearrangements. TCRdb took over this immuneACCESS table, retaining in-frame rearrangements with V and J assigned. Such tables are incomplete; in checked studies, under half of the missing clones stem from an unresolved V gene, and the remainder is unexplained. V and J calls and clone size are copied from that table; D and trimming were computed from the DNA. The sample records 95,000 to 150,000 clones, around 76% of which are singletons. Clones ranked in the top ten supply under 3% of the sample.

This sequence originates from a man between 65 and 85 years old with acute or convalescent COVID-19. The chain joins TRBV10-3 to TRBJ1-1; a tentative D match to TRBD1 spans 6 bases. The sample comprised peripheral blood. The CDR3 reads CASDNREIRTEAFF. Read as DNA, the sequence is TGTGCCAGCGATAACAGGGAGATCCGCACTGAAGCTTTCTTT.